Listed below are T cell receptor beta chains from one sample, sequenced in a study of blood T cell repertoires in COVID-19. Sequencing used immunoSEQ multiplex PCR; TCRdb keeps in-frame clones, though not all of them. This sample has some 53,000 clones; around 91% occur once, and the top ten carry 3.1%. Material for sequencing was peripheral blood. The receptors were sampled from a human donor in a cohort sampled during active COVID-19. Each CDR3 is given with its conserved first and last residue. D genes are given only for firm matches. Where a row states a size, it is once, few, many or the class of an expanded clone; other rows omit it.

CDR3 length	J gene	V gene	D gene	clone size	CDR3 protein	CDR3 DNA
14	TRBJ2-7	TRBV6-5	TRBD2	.	CASSRLAGEGEQYF	TGTGCCAGCAGTCGACTAGCGGGAGAGGGAGAGCAGTACTTC
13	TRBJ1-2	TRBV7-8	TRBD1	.	CASSPDRVRGYTF	TGTGCCAGCAGCCCTGACAGGGTGAGGGGCTACACCTTC
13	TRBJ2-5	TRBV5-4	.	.	CASSLEAKGAQYF	TGTGCCAGCAGCTTGGAGGCGAAAGGGGCCCAGTACTTC
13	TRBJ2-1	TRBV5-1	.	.	CASSSETGKEQFF	TGCGCCAGCAGCTCTGAGACAGGCAAGGAGCAGTTCTTC
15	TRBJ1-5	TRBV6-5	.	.	CASSYSTPGDQPQHF	TGTGCCAGCAGTTACTCGACCCCAGGGGATCAGCCCCAGCATTTT
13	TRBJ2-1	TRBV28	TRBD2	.	CASSLLAGVEQFF	TGTGCCAGCAGTCTCCTAGCGGGAGTTGAGCAGTTCTTC
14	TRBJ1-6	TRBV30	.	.	CAWRRDQGESPLHF	TGTGCCTGGAGAAGGGATCAGGGCGAATCACCCCTCCACTTT
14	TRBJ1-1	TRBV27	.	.	CASSFRQVNTEAFF	TGTGCCAGCAGTTTCCGACAGGTGAACACTGAAGCTTTCTTT
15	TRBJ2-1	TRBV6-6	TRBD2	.	CASSKEREAVDEQFF	TGTGCCAGCAGTAAGGAGCGGGAGGCAGTCGATGAGCAGTTCTTC
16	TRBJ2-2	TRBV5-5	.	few	CASSLSAGFHTGELFF	TGTGCCAGCAGCTTGAGCGCAGGGTTCCACACCGGGGAGCTGTTTTTT
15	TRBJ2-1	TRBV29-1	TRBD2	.	CSVAILSGSYNEQFF	TGCAGCGTCGCCATCCTAAGCGGGAGCTACAATGAGCAGTTCTTC
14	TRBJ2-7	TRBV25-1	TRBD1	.	CASSMTGGSYEQYF	TGTGCCAGCAGCATGACAGGGGGCTCTTACGAGCAGTACTTC
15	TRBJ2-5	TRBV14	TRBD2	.	CASSQRSGRGETQYF	TGTGCCAGCAGCCAACGTAGCGGGAGGGGAGAGACCCAGTACTTC
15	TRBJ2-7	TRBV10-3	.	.	CATSRSVAVTYEQYF	TGTGCCACCAGTCGATCGGTAGCTGTTACCTACGAGCAGTACTTC
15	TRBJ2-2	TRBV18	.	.	CASSPGRENTGELFF	TGTGCCAGCTCACCTGGACGGGAGAACACCGGGGAGCTGTTTTTT
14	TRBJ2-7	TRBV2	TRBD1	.	CASSGRDRGYLQYF	TGTGCCAGCAGCGGCCGGGACAGGGGTTATCTGCAGTACTTC